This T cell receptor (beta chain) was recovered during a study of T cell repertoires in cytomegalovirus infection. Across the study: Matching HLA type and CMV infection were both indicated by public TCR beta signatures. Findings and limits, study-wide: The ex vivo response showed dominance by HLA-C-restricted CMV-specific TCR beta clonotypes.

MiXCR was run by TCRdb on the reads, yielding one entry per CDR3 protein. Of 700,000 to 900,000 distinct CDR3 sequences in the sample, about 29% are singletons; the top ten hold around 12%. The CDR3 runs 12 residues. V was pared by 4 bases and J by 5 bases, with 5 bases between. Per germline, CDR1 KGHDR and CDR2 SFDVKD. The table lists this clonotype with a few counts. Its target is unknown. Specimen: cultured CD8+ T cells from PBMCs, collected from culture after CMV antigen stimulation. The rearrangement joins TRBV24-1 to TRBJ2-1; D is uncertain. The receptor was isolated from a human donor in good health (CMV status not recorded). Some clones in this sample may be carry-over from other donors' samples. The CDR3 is CATSEVDNEQFF. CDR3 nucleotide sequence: TGTGCCACCAGTGAAGTGGACAATGAGCAGTTCTTC.